Below are 22 T cell receptor beta chains sequenced from a single sample in a study of cytomegalovirus exposure and HLA in healthy donors. This PCR relied on a set of 60 Vbeta primers and 13 Jbeta primers. TCRdb's copy holds only in-frame clones and misses some; the assay was immunoSEQ multiplex PCR. This table holds more than 85,000 clones, 69% found once. Specimen: PBMCs. The receptors come from a man aged 25-45 years in good health and CMV-seronegative.

J is TRBJ1-5 and V is TRBV2; a possible D gene is TRBD1 (6 bases). The CDR3 covers 14 residues. V lost 10 bases to trimming and J lost 8 bases, with 21 bases between them. The germline V gene encodes CDR1 SNHLY and CDR2 FYNNEI. CDR3: CAIRDTDSGEPQHF. In DNA, the CDR3 is TGTGCCATCCGGGACACCGACTCCGGGGAGCCCCAGCATTTT.

The chain couples TRBV9 to TRBJ1-6; perhaps TRBD1 as D (6 bases). Per the germline V gene, CDR1 is SGDLS and CDR2 is YYNGEE. V dropped 4 bases and J dropped 9 bases, with 11 bases sitting between them. This CDR3 contains 13 residues. DNA for the CDR3: TGTGCCAGCAGCACCGAACAGGGTTCACCCCTCCACTTT. It translates to CASSTEQGSPLHF.

This clone was recorded a few times. The J gene is TRBJ2-1, the V gene TRBV11-2; D is perhaps TRBD2 (5 bases). The CDR3 contains 15 residues. Germline CDR1 SGHAT, CDR2 FQNNGV. The germline V and J ends were trimmed by 7 bases and 9 bases, with 22 bases remaining between them. This chain's CDR3 is CASTPRSDGSGEQFF. In nucleotides, the CDR3 is TGTGCCAGCACCCCCCGTAGCGATGGCTCGGGTGAGCAGTTCTTC.

This clone has just a few counts. The chain's CDR3 is CASSAEGGIGGYTF. Written as DNA, the CDR3 is TGTGCCAGCAGTGCAGAAGGGGGAATAGGGGGCTACACCTTC. The chain combines TRBV6-1 with TRBJ1-2, with D tentatively TRBD1 (6 bases). This CDR3 region has 14 residues. Trimming shortened V by 4 bases and J by 8 bases, and 17 bases separated the two germline ends. Germline lookup yields CDR1 MNHNS and CDR2 SASEGT.

This clone was seen only a few times. The chain recombines TRBV7-9 with TRBJ2-1; D remains unclear. V was shortened by 5 bases and J by 2 bases, with 16 bases between the two germline ends. Germline CDR1 and CDR2: SEHNR and FQNEAQ (reference sequence). The CDR3 has 16 amino acids. CDR3 sequence (DNA): TGTGCCAGCAGCCCATCCCTAGTCCTCCCCTACAATGAGCAGTTCTTC. This encodes CASSPSLVLPYNEQFF.

The chain employs TRBV2 and TRBJ2-5; 7 bases line up with TRBD2. Germline V gene lookup returns CDR1 SNHLY and CDR2 FYNNEI. The length of the CDR3 is 14 residues. Trimming at V came to 3 bases and at J to 8 bases, leaving 9 bases not matched to a gene. CDR3 residues: CASSEWLAEGTQYF. The DNA of the CDR3 is TGTGCCAGCAGTGAGTGGCTAGCGGAGGGAACCCAGTACTTC.

The chain couples TRBV11-2 to TRBJ1-6; D gene uncertain. Germline CDR1 is SGHAT and CDR2 is FQNNGV. Trimming shortened V by 5 bases and J by 7 bases, and 15 bases separated the two germline ends. This CDR3 spans 15 amino acids. The DNA for the CDR3 is TGTGCCAGCAGCCCCAGGAACACTCCGAATTCACCCCTCCACTTT. It is translated as CASSPRNTPNSPLHF.

The V gene is TRBV2, the J gene TRBJ1-2; D unclear. Germline CDR1 reads SNHLY; CDR2 reads FYNNEI. The CDR3 is made up of 16 amino acids. V was pared by 6 bases and J by 8 bases, with 25 bases between. CDR3 DNA sequence: TGTGCCAGCAGGGCGGCTAACACCGGTGAAGGTCTGGGCTACACCTTC. This gives the protein CASRAANTGEGLGYTF.

This clone was observed a single time. The rearrangement joins TRBV7-2 to TRBJ2-3; D unclear. V lost 3 bases, J lost 4 bases, and 5 bases lay in between. Germline CDR1 SGHTA, CDR2 FQGNSA. This CDR3 is 12 amino acids long. DNA for the CDR3: TGTGCCAGCAGCTTCGGTCCAGATACGCAGTATTTT. Translation: CASSFGPDTQYF.

This clone showed up just once. The chain joins TRBV27 to TRBJ1-4; D gene ambiguous. Germline CDR1 MNHEY, CDR2 SMNVEV (reference sequence). The V gene lost 4 bases and the J gene lost 2 bases, with 8 bases spanning the gap. The CDR3 totals 14 residues. In DNA form, the CDR3 reads TGTGCCAGCAGTTCGAGCATTACTAATGAAAAACTGTTTTTT. Translating it yields CASSSSITNEKLFF.

The genes are TRBV29-1 and TRBJ2-5; 14 bases agree with TRBD2. The V gene end was trimmed by 4 bases and the J gene end by 4 bases; junction bases not matched to a gene: 14. This CDR3 has 18 residues. CDR1 is SQVTM and CDR2 is ANQGSEA in the germline V gene. DNA for the CDR3: TGCAGCGTTGGGACAGCGACTAGCGGGAGGGCCTTCGGAGAGACCCAGTACTTC. It encodes CSVGTATSGRAFGETQYF. Complete variable domain (other parts from reference TRBV29-1 and TRBJ2-5): SAVISQKPSRDICQRGTSLTIQCQVDSQVTMMFWYRQQPGQSLTLIATANQGSEATYESGFVIDKFPISRPNLTFSTLTVSNMSPEDSSIYLCSVGTATSGRAFGETQYFGPGTRLLVL.

V gene TRBV11-1 combines with J gene TRBJ2-7, with D possibly TRBD1 on 5 matching bases. The CDR3 covers 16 residues. V was cut by 5 bases and J by 1 base, with 18 bases left in between. Germline CDR1 SGHAT, CDR2 FQDESV (reference sequence). The CDR3 nucleotides read TGTGCCAGCAGCCCCCTTGGGGCCCTCCAGTCCTACGAGCAGTACTTC. This translates into CASSPLGALQSYEQYF.

The DNA for the CDR3 is TGTGCCAGCAGTTACTCGATCGGGGGGAGTTCTGAGCAGTTCTTC. Translated, it gives CASSYSIGGSSEQFF. V gene TRBV6-6 combines with J gene TRBJ2-1; TRBD2 matches 7 bases. V shed 0 bases, J shed 9 bases, and the junction held 8 bases outside the gene matches. Germline V gene sequence: CDR1 MNHNY, CDR2 SVGAGI (reference sequence). The CDR3 has 15 amino acids.

The chain uses TRBV5-4 and TRBJ2-3; 7 nucleotides agree with TRBD1. Germline lookup yields CDR1 SGHNT and CDR2 YYREEE (reference sequence). This CDR3 has 16 amino acids. J lost 0 bases, V lost 3 bases, and 7 bases had no gene match. The CDR3, as DNA: TGTGCCAGCAGCTCTGGGACAGTGGGGAGCACAGATACGCAGTATTTT. Its translation: CASSSGTVGSTDTQYF.

The chain employs TRBV5-5 and TRBJ1-2; D call uncertain. Trimming cost V 3 bases and J 1 base, with 4 bases left between them. The CDR3 runs 12 residues. Germline values: CDR1 SGHKS, CDR2 YYEKEE (reference sequence). CDR3 sequence: CASSSVNYGYTF. Here the CDR3 DNA reads TGTGCCAGCAGCTCAGTTAACTATGGCTACACCTTC.

The gene calls are TRBV5-1 and TRBJ2-7; 7 nucleotides align to TRBD1. The CDR3 loop spans 15 amino acids. The ends lost 5 bases at V and 0 bases at J; junction bases unmatched: 8. Per germline, CDR1 SGHRS and CDR2 YFSETQ. The CDR3 protein is CASRLRDRSSYEQYF. In DNA, the CDR3 is TGCGCCAGCAGGCTCCGGGACAGAAGCTCCTACGAGCAGTACTTC.

V usage is TRBV6-1 and J usage is TRBJ1-1; the D gene is possibly TRBD1 (5 bases). This CDR3 is 14 amino acids long. With 8 bases removed from V and 0 bases from J, the gap between germline ends came to 13 bases. From germline, CDR1 is MNHNS and CDR2 SASEGT. The CDR3 DNA follows: TGTGCCAGCCATTACAAGGGGATGAACACTGAAGCTTTCTTT. Translation: CASHYKGMNTEAFF.

The chain is built from TRBV5-1 and TRBJ1-2, with 9 positions matching TRBD1. Trimming took 0 bases from V and 7 from J; bases not matched to a gene: 4. Looked up from germline, CDR1 is SGHRS and CDR2 is YFSETQ. The CDR3 covers 14 residues. CDR3 residues: CASSLVGQGSGYTF. In DNA form, the CDR3 reads TGCGCCAGCAGCTTGGTGGGACAGGGTAGTGGCTACACCTTC.

The chain uses TRBV7-2 and TRBJ2-5, with TRBD1 matching over 8 bases. The germline V gene has CDR1 SGHTA and CDR2 FQGNSA. V shed 1 base, J shed 5 bases, and the junction held 12 bases outside the gene matches. This CDR3 is built from 17 residues. The CDR3 here is CASSLGSGGWSTETQYF. The CDR3 bases are TGTGCCAGCAGCTTAGGATCAGGGGGCTGGTCAACGGAGACCCAGTACTTC.

The chain combines TRBV4-3 with TRBJ2-3; TRBD2 is a possible D gene (5 bases). This CDR3 contains 17 residues. Germline CDR1 and CDR2: LGHNA and YSLEER. V dropped 4 bases and J dropped 1 base, with 18 bases sitting between them. CDR3 in amino acids: CASSPDRRTSGTDTQYF. The CDR3 DNA reads as TGCGCCAGCAGCCCCGACCGGAGGACCTCTGGCACAGATACGCAGTATTTT.

The chain couples TRBV28 to TRBJ1-2, with 8 bases matching TRBD1. The ends lost 9 bases at V and 4 bases at J; junction bases unmatched: 4. CDR1 is MDHEN and CDR2 is SYDVKM in the germline V gene. The CDR3 has 12 residues. This CDR3 reads CASTGGVYGYTF. As DNA, the CDR3 is TGTGCCAGTACAGGGGGGGTCTATGGCTACACCTTC.

This chain uses TRBV10-3 with TRBJ1-2; D perhaps matches TRBD1 (6 bases). The CDR3 runs 12 residues. The V and J ends lost 2 bases and 8 bases respectively, with 9 bases between them. The germline gives CDR1 ENHRY, CDR2 SYGVKD. The CDR3 DNA is TGTGCCATCAGTGAGGACAGGTACGGCTACACCTTC. Residues: CAISEDRYGYTF.